The rows below give T cell receptor beta chains drawn from one sample of a study of cytotoxic CD8 clonotypes in ibrutinib-treated CLL. TCRdb's copy holds only in-frame clones and misses some; the assay was immunoSEQ multiplex PCR. The sample includes more than 200,000 clones, less than 75% of them seen just once. Material: PBMCs, obtained after 24 months of ibrutinib treatment. These receptor sequences come from a human donor with chronic lymphocytic leukemia. CDR3s include the opening cysteine and the closing phenylalanine or tryptophan. A D gene is named only where the DNA matches it firmly. Only some rows state a clone size, as once, few, many or a class for expanded clones.

J gene	D gene	clone size	V gene	CDR3 DNA	CDR3 protein
TRBJ2-2	.	.	TRBV7-7	TGTGCTAGCAGCTTATCAGAAACTAGTGGTACCGGGGAGCTGTTTTTT	CASSLSETSGTGELFF
TRBJ2-1	TRBD1	.	TRBV28	TGTGCCAGCAGCGCACCGGGACAGGGTAACAATGAGCAGTTCTTC	CASSAPGQGNNEQFF
TRBJ2-1	TRBD2	.	TRBV12-5	TGTGCTAGTGGTTTGGAACTAGCGGGAGGGCCTGCCTACAATGAGCAGTTCTTC	CASGLELAGGPAYNEQFF
TRBJ2-7	TRBD2	.	TRBV5-1	TGCGCCAGCAGCTTCAGTGGACTAGCGGGAGTTGAGCAGTACTTC	CASSFSGLAGVEQYF
TRBJ1-2	.	.	TRBV4-1	TGCGCCAGCAGCCAAGAAACGGTCAGAACCCCATATGGCTACACCTTC	CASSQETVRTPYGYTF
TRBJ2-1	TRBD2	.	TRBV28	TGTGCCACCATTTCTAGCGGGAGGATCCTCTCCTACAATGAGCAGTTCTTC	CATISSGRILSYNEQFF
TRBJ1-1	.	.	TRBV11-2	TGTGCCAGCAGCCAATCGGACAACGAAGCTTTCTTT	CASSQSDNEAFF
TRBJ2-7	.	.	TRBV5-4	TGTGCCAGCAGCTTGGGGGGGTCAACCTACGAGCAGTACTTC	CASSLGGSTYEQYF
TRBJ1-2	.	.	TRBV7-3	TGTGCCAGCAGCGAAAGAAACAGGGAAATCCCGGAACTGGGGTATGGCTACACCTTC	CASSERNREIPELGYGYTF
TRBJ2-5	.	.	TRBV28	TGTCAAGTCTCGGAGACCCAGTACTTC	CQVSETQYF
TRBJ2-7	.	.	TRBV7-9	TGTGCCAGCAGGACCGTCCAGGGCGAGCAGTACTTC	CASRTVQGEQYF
TRBJ2-7	TRBD2	.	TRBV28	TGTGCCAGCAGCTCAGGACTAGCCACCTACGAGCAGTACTTC	CASSSGLATYEQYF
TRBJ1-5	.	few	TRBV6-1	TGTGCCAGCAGTGAATTGGGACCCTTGATTTTTAGCAATCAGCCCCAGCATTTT	CASSELGPLIFSNQPQHF
TRBJ1-5	.	.	TRBV5-4	TGTGCCAGCGCATCCTCGCCTGAGGCCTTCTATAGCAATCAGCCCCAGCATTTT	CASASSPEAFYSNQPQHF
TRBJ1-5	TRBD1	.	TRBV19	TGTGCCAGTAGTAGTTGGGACAGGGGGAGCGGTACGAATCAGCCCCAGCATTTT	CASSSWDRGSGTNQPQHF
TRBJ1-4	.	.	TRBV7-2	TGTGCCAGCAGTTTGGGGAGTCCTAGTGAAAAACTGTTTTTT	CASSLGSPSEKLFF
TRBJ1-1	.	.	TRBV27	TGTGCCAGTAAACCAGGGGTCTCGACTGAAGCTTTCTTT	CASKPGVSTEAFF
TRBJ1-5	.	.	TRBV7-9	TGTGCCAGCAGCCTCGGACTGGACAGAAATCAGCCCCAGCATTTT	CASSLGLDRNQPQHF
TRBJ2-1	TRBD1	.	TRBV7-2	TGTGCCAGCAGCTCCTCGACGGGGACAGGAGTTTTTGTACATGAGCAGTTCTTC	CASSSSTGTGVFVHEQFF
TRBJ2-3	.	.	TRBV7-2	TGTGCCAGCGGGAGCACAGATACGCAGTATTTT	CASGSTDTQYF
TRBJ2-7	.	.	TRBV5-6	TGTGCCAGCAGCTTAACCCGCGAGCAGTACTTC	CASSLTREQYF
TRBJ1-1	.	.	TRBV18	TGTGCCAGCTCACCACCGTTTACTGAAGCTTTCTTT	CASSPPFTEAFF
TRBJ2-7	.	.	TRBV5-8	TGTGCCAGCAGCTTCGGTCGTGGGGTCCCACCCTACGAGCAGTACTTC	CASSFGRGVPPYEQYF
TRBJ2-7	.	.	TRBV27	TGTGCCAGCATATTAGGTTTCTACGAGCAGTACTTC	CASILGFYEQYF
TRBJ2-7	TRBD2	.	TRBV29-1	TGCAGCGTTGGAGCGGGAGGACCCTACGAGCAGTACTTC	CSVGAGGPYEQYF
TRBJ2-3	.	.	TRBV28	TGTGCCAGCAGTTTCCCTAAGGGCGGGTGGTATTTT	CASSFPKGGWYF
TRBJ1-1	TRBD1	once	TRBV28	TGTGCCAGCAGTCCCTCACAGGGGTCGCGATCCCCAGCTTTCTTT	CASSPSQGSRSPAFF
TRBJ2-7	.	.	TRBV27	TGTGCCAGCAGTTCCCCCCTGGCCGGCCGCTACGAGCAGTACTTC	CASSSPLAGRYEQYF
TRBJ1-1	.	few	TRBV28	TGTGCCAGCAGTTTAGAGGCCCAGCCCAAAGCTTTCTTT	CASSLEAQPKAFF
TRBJ2-5	.	.	TRBV11-3	TGTGCCAGCAGCGCCGACAAGTTCTGGGAGACCCAGTACTTC	CASSADKFWETQYF
TRBJ2-1	.	.	TRBV30	TGTGCCTGGGCGGGAACCACCTACAATGAGCAGTTCTTC	CAWAGTTYNEQFF
TRBJ2-5	.	.	TRBV18	TGTGCCAGCTCAGCGGGACTTGCGGAGACCCAGTACTTC	CASSAGLAETQYF
TRBJ1-2	.	.	TRBV6-5	TGTGCCAGCTTACCTGACGGGGGGAGCCCCTATGGCTACACCTTC	CASLPDGGSPYGYTF
TRBJ2-7	.	.	TRBV28	TGTGCCAGCAGTTTAGGGGAGGACTTTTTAACCTACGAGCAGTACTTC	CASSLGEDFLTYEQYF
TRBJ2-2	TRBD2	once	TRBV7-2	TGTGCCAGCAGCTTAGGGCTAGCGGGAACCGGGGAGCTGTTTTTT	CASSLGLAGTGELFF
TRBJ1-1	TRBD1	few	TRBV28	TGTGCCAGCAGTTCCCTCCTTGGACAGGGCGGCACTGAAGCTTTCTTT	CASSSLLGQGGTEAFF
TRBJ2-3	TRBD2	.	TRBV9	TGTGCCAGCAGCGTAGGGCCTGGGAACTTTCGACTAGCCGATAGCACAGATACGCAGTATTTT	CASSVGPGNFRLADSTDTQYF
TRBJ2-5	TRBD2	.	TRBV5-1	TGCGCCAGCAGCTTGGTCCTAGCGGGAGAGGAGACCCAGTACTTC	CASSLVLAGEETQYF
TRBJ1-2	TRBD1	.	TRBV18	TGTGCCAGCTCACCACCGACAGGGCCTAGCTATGGCTACACCTTC	CASSPPTGPSYGYTF
TRBJ1-1	.	.	TRBV27	TGTGCCAGCAGTTTATCGACGGGAATTGGGGGATTGAACACTGAAGCTTTCTTT	CASSLSTGIGGLNTEAFF
TRBJ2-5	TRBD2	.	TRBV9	TGTGCCAGCAGCCCCAGACTAGCGGGAGAGACCCAGTACTTC	CASSPRLAGETQYF
TRBJ2-5	.	.	TRBV7-2	TGTGCCAGCAGCCTCGGGGGAGACAGGTACTTC	CASSLGGDRYF
TRBJ2-7	.	.	TRBV28	TGTGCCAGCAGCCGCCCCCCCTCCTACGAGCAGTACTTC	CASSRPPSYEQYF
TRBJ2-1	.	few	TRBV5-1	TGCGCCAGCAGCCCCGGTTGGGAGCAGTTCTTC	CASSPGWEQFF
TRBJ2-1	TRBD2	.	TRBV7-3	TGTGCCAGCAGCTTAAGCGCTAGCGGGATCCCGAATGAGCAGTTCTTC	CASSLSASGIPNEQFF
TRBJ1-4	.	.	TRBV18	TGTGCCAGCTCACCACGAGTAGGAGATAATGAAAAACTGTTTTTT	CASSPRVGDNEKLFF
TRBJ1-2	TRBD1	.	TRBV5-6	TGTGCCAGCAGCACATATAGGAATCCGGACAGGGGCAATTATGGCTACACCTTC	CASSTYRNPDRGNYGYTF
TRBJ2-2	.	.	TRBV5-6	TGTGCCAGCAGCCCCTTTTATTCCGGGGAGCTGTTTTTT	CASSPFYSGELFF
TRBJ2-2	.	.	TRBV30	TGTGCCTGGAGTCGGGCTACCGGGGAGCTGTTTTTT	CAWSRATGELFF
TRBJ2-3	.	.	TRBV11-3	TGTGCCAGCAGCTTAGACAGAAGTACAGATACGCAGTATTTT	CASSLDRSTDTQYF